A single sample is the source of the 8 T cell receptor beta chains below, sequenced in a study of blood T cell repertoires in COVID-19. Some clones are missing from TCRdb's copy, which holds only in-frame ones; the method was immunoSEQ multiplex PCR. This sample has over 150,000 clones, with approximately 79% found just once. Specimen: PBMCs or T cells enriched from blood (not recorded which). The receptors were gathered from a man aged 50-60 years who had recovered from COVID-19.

The DNA for the CDR3 is TGTGCCACCACGGGACAGGGAGTGTGGAATGAGCAGTTCTTC. It encodes CATTGQGVWNEQFF. The genes are TRBV10-3 and TRBJ2-1; the match to TRBD1 covers 9 bases. The CDR3 covers 14 residues. J lost 7 bases, V lost 10 bases, and 11 bases had no gene match. Looked up from germline, CDR1 is ENHRY and CDR2 is SYGVKD.

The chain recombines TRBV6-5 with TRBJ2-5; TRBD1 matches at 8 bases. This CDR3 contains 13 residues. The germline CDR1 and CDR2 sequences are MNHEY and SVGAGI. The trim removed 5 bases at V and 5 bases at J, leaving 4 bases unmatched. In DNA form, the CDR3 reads TGTGCCAGCAGTAGACAGGGGCGGGAGACCCAGTACTTC. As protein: CASSRQGRETQYF.

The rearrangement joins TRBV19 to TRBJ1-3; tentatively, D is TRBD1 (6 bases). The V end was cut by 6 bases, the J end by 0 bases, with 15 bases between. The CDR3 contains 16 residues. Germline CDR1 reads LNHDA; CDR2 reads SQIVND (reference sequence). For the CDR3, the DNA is TGTGCCAGTAGAAGCTTGACAGGATTCTCTGGAAACACCATATATTTT. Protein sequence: CASRSLTGFSGNTIYF.

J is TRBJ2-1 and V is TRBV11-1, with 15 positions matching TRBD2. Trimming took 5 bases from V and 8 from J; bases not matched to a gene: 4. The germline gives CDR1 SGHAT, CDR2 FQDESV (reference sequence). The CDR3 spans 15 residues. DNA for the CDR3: TGTGCCAGCAGCCTGGGACTAGCGGGGGGTGATGAGCAGTTCTTC. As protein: CASSLGLAGGDEQFF.

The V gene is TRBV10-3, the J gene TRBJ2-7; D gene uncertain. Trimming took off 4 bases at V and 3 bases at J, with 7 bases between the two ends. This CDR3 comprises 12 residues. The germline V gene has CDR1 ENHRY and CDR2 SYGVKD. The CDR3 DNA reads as TGTGCCATCAGTGTAACAGTCTACGAGCAGTACTTC. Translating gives CAISVTVYEQYF.

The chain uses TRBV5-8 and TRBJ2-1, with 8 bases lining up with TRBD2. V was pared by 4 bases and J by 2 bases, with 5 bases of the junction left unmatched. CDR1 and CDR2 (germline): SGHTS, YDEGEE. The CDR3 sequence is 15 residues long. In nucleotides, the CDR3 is TGTGCCAGCAGCCGTAGCGGGGATACCTACAATGAGCAGTTCTTC. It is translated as CASSRSGDTYNEQFF.

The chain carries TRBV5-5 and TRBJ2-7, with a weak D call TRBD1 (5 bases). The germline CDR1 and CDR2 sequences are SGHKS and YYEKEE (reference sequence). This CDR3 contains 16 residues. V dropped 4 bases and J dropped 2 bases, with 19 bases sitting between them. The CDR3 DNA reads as TGTGCCAGCAGCCTGACAGCTGGTCGGAAAACCTACGAGCAGTACTTC. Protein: CASSLTAGRKTYEQYF. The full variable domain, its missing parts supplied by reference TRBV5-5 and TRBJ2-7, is DAGVTQSPTHLIKTRGQQVTLRCSPISGHKSVSWYQQVLGQGPQFIFQYYEKEERGRGNFPDRFSARQFPNYSSELNVNALLLGDSALYLCASSLTAGRKTYEQYFGPGTRLTVT.

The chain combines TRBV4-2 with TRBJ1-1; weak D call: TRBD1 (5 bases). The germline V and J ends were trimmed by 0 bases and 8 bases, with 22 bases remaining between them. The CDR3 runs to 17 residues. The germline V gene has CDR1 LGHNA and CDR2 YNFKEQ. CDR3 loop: CASSQDPLRPGGGEAFF. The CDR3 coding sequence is TGTGCCAGCAGCCAAGATCCCCTCCGACCGGGCGGGGGGGAAGCTTTCTTT.